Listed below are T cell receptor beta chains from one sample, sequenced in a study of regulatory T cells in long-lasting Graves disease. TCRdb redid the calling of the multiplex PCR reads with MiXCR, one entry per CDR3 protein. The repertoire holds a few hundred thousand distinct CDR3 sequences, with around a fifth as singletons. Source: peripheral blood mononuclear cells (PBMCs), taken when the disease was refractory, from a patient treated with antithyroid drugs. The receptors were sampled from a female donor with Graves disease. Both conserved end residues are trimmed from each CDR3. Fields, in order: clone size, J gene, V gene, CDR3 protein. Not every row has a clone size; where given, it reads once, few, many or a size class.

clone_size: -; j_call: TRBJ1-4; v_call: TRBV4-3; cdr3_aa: ASSPQAGEGDEKLF
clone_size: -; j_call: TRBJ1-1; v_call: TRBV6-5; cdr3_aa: ASSYITGTEAF
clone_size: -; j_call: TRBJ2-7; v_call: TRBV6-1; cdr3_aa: ASNAPRLDSPCEQY
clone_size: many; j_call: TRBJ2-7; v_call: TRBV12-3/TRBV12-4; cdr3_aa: ASSLTGRPYEQY
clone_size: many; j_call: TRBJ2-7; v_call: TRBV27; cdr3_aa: ASSVTGAYEQY
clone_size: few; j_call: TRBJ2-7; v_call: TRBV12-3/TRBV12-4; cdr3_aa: ASSRSGNSIYEQY
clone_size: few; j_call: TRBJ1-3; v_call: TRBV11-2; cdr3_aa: ASSLTANRNTIY
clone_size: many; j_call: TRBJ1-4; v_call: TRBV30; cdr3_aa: AWSVQGGEKLF
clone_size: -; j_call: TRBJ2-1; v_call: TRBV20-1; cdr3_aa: SARALAAYNEQF
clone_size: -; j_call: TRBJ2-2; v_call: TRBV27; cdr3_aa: ASSLSGGDLF
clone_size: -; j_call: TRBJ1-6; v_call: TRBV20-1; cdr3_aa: SARDLGQGGGSPLH